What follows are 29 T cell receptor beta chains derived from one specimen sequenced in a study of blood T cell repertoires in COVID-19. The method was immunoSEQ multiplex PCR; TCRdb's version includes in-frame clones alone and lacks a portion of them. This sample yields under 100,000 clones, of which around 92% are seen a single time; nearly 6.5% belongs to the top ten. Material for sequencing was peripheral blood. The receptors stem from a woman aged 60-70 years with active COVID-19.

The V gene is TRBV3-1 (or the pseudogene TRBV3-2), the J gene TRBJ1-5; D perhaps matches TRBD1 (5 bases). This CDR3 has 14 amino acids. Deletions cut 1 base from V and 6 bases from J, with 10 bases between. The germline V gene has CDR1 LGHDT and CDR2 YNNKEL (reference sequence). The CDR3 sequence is CASSQGQGGQPQHF. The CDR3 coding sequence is TGTGCCAGCAGCCAAGGTCAGGGCGGTCAGCCCCAGCATTTT.

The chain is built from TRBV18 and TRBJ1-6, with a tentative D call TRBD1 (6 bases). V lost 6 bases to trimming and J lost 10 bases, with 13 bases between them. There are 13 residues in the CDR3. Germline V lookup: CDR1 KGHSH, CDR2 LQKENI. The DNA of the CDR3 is TGTGCCAGCTCGCTGGACAGTCTCTCACCCCTCCACTTT. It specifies CASSLDSLSPLHF.

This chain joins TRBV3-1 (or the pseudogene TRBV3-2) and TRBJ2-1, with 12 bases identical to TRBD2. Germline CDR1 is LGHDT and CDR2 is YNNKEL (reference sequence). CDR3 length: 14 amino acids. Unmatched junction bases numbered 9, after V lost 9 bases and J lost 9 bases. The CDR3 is CASSSGGALGEQFF. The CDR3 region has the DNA TGTGCCAGTTCTAGCGGGGGGGCGCTAGGTGAGCAGTTCTTC.

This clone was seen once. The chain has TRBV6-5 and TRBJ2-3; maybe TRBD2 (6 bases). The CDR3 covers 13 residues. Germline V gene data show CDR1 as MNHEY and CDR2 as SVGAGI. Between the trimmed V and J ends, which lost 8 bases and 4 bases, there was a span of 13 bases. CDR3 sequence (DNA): TGTGCCAGCCAAGTGGAGCGGGCAGATACGCAGTATTTT. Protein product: CASQVERADTQYF.

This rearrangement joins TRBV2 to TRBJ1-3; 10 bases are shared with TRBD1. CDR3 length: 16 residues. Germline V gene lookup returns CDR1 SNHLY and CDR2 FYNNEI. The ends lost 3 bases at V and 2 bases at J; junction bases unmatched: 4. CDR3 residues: CASSDRTGGPGNTIYF. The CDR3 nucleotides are TGTGCCAGCAGTGACCGGACAGGGGGTCCTGGAAACACCATATATTTT.

CDR3 DNA: TGTGCCAGCAGCCAAGGACAGGCCCAAAGCAATGAGCAGTTCTTC. This encodes CASSQGQAQSNEQFF. The V call is TRBV3-1 (or the pseudogene TRBV3-2), the J call TRBJ2-1; D may be TRBD1 (6 bases). V lost 1 base to trimming and J lost 6 bases, with 13 bases between them. This CDR3 has 15 amino acids. CDR1 is LGHDT, CDR2 YNNKEL, per germline (reference sequence).

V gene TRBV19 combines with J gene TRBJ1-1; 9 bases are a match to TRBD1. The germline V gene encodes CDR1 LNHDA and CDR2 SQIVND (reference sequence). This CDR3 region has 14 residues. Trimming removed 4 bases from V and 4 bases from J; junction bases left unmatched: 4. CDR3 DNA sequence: TGTGCCAGTAGTACGGGACAGGGCGGCACTGAAGCTTTCTTT. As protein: CASSTGQGGTEAFF.

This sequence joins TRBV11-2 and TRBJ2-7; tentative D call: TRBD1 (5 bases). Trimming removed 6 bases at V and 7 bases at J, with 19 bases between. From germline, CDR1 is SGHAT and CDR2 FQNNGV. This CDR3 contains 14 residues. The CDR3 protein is CASRGSGLESEQYF. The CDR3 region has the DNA TGTGCCAGCAGAGGGTCAGGGCTGGAATCGGAGCAGTACTTC.

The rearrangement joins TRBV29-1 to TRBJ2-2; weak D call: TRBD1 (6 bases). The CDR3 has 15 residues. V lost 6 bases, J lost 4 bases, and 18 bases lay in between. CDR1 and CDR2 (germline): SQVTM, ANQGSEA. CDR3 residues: CSVGPGARGTGELFF. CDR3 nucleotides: TGCAGCGTGGGGCCAGGGGCCCGGGGCACCGGGGAGCTGTTTTTT.

The CDR3 protein is CASSVGQGGEQFF. DNA of the CDR3: TGTGCCAGCAGCGTAGGACAGGGTGGAGAGCAGTTCTTC. V is TRBV11-3 and J is TRBJ2-1, with TRBD1 identical over 8 bases. Trimming took 5 bases from V and 10 from J; bases not matched to a gene: 7. The CDR3 is 13 residues long. Per the germline V gene, CDR1 is SGHNT and CDR2 is YENEEA. The whole variable domain, remainder taken from reference TRBV11-3 and TRBJ2-1, is EAGVVQSPRYKIIEKKQPVAFWCNPISGHNTLYWYLQNLGQGPELLIRYENEEAVDDSQLPKDRFSAERLKGVDSTLKIQPAELGDSAVYLCASSVGQGGEQFFGPGTRLTVL.

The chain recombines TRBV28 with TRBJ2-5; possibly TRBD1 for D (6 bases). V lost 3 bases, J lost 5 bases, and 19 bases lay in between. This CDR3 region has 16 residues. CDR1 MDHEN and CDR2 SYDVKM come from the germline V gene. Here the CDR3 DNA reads TGTGCCAGCAGTTTCCCCCGGGACACCTATGACGAGACCCAGTACTTC. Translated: CASSFPRDTYDETQYF.

In DNA form, the CDR3 reads TGTGCCAGTAGTGACAGAGGCAGCATAAATCAGCCCCAGCATTTT. Protein product: CASSDRGSINQPQHF. The chain is built from TRBV19 and TRBJ1-5; the D gene is possibly TRBD1 (5 bases). Per the germline V gene, CDR1 is LNHDA and CDR2 is SQIVND (reference sequence). The CDR3 loop spans 15 amino acids. The V gene lost 5 bases and the J gene lost 4 bases, with 15 bases spanning the gap.

For the CDR3, the DNA is TGTGCCAGCAGTCTACCCGGGACACGCAATGAAAAACTGTTTTTT. Protein: CASSLPGTRNEKLFF. The V call is TRBV2, the J call TRBJ1-4; TRBD1 is a possible D gene (6 bases). Trimming took off 5 bases at V and 5 bases at J, with 15 bases between the two ends. The V gene's germline CDR1 is SNHLY and CDR2 FYNNEI. The CDR3 has 15 residues.

The CDR3 spells CASSVGGGVPGNYGYTF. For the CDR3, the DNA is TGTGCCAGCAGCGTAGGGGGAGGAGTCCCCGGGAACTATGGCTACACCTTC. The chain recombines TRBV9 with TRBJ1-2, with unresolved D. CDR1 is SGDLS, CDR2 YYNGEE, per germline. V lost 0 bases to trimming and J lost 2 bases, with 17 bases between them. This CDR3 comprises 17 residues.

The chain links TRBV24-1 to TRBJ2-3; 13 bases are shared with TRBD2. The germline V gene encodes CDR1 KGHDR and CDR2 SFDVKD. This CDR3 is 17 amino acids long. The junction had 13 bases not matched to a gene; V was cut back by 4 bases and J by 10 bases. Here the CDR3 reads CATSEAGTSGNQEAQYF. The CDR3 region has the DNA TGTGCCACCAGTGAAGCCGGGACTAGCGGGAACCAGGAGGCGCAGTATTTT.

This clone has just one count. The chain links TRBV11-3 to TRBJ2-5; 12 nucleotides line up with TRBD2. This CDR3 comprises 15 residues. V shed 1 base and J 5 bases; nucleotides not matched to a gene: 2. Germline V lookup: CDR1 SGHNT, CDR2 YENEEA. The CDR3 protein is CASSLGTSGAETQYF. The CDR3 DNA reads TGTGCCAGCAGCTTAGGGACTAGCGGGGCGGAGACCCAGTACTTC. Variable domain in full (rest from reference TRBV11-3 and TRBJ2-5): EAGVVQSPRYKIIEKKQPVAFWCNPISGHNTLYWYLQNLGQGPELLIRYENEEAVDDSQLPKDRFSAERLKGVDSTLKIQPAELGDSAVYLCASSLGTSGAETQYFGPGTRLLVL.

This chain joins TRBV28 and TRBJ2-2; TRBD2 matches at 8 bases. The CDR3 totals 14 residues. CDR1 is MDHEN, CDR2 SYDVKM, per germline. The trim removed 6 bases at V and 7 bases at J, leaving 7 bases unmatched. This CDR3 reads CASSSGGRGGELFF. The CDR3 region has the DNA TGTGCCAGCAGCTCGGGGGGGCGCGGCGGGGAGCTGTTTTTT. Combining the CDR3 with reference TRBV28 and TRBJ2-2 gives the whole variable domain DVKVTQSSRYLVKRTGEKVFLECVQDMDHENMFWYRQDPGLGLRLIYFSYDVKMKEKGDIPEGYSVSREKKERFSLILESASTNQTSMYLCASSSGGRGGELFFGEGSRLTVL.

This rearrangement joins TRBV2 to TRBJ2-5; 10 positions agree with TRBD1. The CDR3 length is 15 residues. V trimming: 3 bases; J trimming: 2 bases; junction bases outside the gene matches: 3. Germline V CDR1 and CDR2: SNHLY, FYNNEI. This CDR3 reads CASSEEGQGQETQYF. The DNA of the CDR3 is TGTGCCAGCAGTGAGGAGGGACAGGGGCAAGAGACCCAGTACTTC.

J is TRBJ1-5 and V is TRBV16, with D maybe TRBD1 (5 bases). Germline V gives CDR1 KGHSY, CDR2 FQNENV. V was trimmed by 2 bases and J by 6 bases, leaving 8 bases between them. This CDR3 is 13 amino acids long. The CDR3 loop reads CASSQPGVQPQHF. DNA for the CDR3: TGTGCCAGCAGCCAACCGGGGGTTCAGCCCCAGCATTTT. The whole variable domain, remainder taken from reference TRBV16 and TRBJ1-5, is GEEVAQTPKHLVRGEGQKAKLYCAPIKGHSYVFWYQQVLKNEFKFLISFQNENVFDETGMPKERFSAKCLPNSPCSLEIQATKLEDSAVYFCASSQPGVQPQHFGDGTRLSIL.

DNA of the CDR3: TGTGCCAGCAGCGCAAGTGACAGGAACTCCTACGAGCAGTACTTC. Translated: CASSASDRNSYEQYF. The genes are TRBV5-6 and TRBJ2-7; D possibly corresponds to TRBD1 (6 bases). The CDR3 has 15 residues. Trimming removed 4 bases at V and 0 bases at J, with 14 bases between. Germline V gives CDR1 SGHDT, CDR2 YYEEEE.

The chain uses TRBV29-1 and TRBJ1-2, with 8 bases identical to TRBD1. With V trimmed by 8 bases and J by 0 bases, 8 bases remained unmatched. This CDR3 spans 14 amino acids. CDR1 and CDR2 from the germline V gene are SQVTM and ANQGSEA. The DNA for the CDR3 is TGCAGCACCCTAGGGACAGGAGCTAACTATGGCTACACCTTC. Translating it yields CSTLGTGANYGYTF.

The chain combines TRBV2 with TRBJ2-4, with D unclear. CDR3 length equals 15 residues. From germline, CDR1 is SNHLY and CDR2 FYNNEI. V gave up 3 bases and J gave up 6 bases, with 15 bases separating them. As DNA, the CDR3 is TGTGCCAGCAGTGAGTCAATGGTCACGAGAAACATTCAGTACTTC. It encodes CASSESMVTRNIQYF.

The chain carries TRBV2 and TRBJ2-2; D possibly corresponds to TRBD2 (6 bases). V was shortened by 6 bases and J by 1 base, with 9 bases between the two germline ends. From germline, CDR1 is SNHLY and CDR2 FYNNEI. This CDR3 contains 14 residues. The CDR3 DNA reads TGTGCCAGCAGGCGGGACGGGAACACCGGGGAGCTGTTTTTT. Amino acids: CASRRDGNTGELFF.

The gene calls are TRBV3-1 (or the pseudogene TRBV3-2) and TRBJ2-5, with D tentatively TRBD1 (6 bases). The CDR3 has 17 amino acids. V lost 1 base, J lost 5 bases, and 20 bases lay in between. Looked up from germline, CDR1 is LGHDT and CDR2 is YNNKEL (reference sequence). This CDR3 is CASSQGSGRGYGETQYF. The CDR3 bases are TGTGCCAGCAGCCAAGGGTCAGGCAGGGGTTATGGGGAGACCCAGTACTTC.

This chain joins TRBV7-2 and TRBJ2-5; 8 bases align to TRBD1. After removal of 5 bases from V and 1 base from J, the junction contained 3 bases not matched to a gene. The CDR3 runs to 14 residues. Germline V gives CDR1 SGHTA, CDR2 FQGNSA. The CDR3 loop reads CASSHGQGQETQYF. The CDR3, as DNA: TGTGCCAGCAGCCATGGACAGGGCCAAGAGACCCAGTACTTC.

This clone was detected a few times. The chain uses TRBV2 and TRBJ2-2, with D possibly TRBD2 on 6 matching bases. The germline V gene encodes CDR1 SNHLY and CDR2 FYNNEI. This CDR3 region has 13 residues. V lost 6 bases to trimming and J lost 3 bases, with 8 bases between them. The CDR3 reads CASSAGYTGELFF. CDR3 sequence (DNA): TGTGCCAGCAGCGCGGGGTACACCGGGGAGCTGTTTTTT.

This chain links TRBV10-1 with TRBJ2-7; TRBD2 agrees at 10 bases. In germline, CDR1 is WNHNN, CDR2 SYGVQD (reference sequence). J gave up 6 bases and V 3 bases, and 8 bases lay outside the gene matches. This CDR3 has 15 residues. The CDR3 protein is CASSDRLAGVGEQYF. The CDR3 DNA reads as TGCGCCAGCAGTGATCGGCTAGCGGGAGTTGGCGAGCAGTACTTC.

This chain's CDR3 is CASSSRVEGKLFF. The CDR3 nucleotides are TGTGCCAGCAGCTCCCGTGTAGAGGGAAAACTGTTTTTT. This chain uses TRBV3-1 (or the pseudogene TRBV3-2) with TRBJ1-4; D ambiguous. Trimming removed 5 bases at V and 10 bases at J, with 14 bases between. This CDR3 has 13 residues. Germline assignment: CDR1 LGHDT and CDR2 YNNKEL (reference sequence).

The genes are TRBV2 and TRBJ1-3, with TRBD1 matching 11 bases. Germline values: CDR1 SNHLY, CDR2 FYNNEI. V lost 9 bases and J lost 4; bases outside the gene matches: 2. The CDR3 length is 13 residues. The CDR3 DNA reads TGTGCCAGTGGACAGGGGGCGGGAAACACCATATATTTT. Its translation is CASGQGAGNTIYF.